The next 22 T cell receptor beta chains were all read from a single sample in a study of OX40 agonist ivuxolimab in advanced cancers. Assay used: immunoSEQ multiplex PCR; TCRdb lists only in-frame clones, some missing. The sample has around 90,000 clones; roughly 90% are singletons. This specimen was CD4+ or CD8+ T cells sorted from blood, taken in a trial of the OX40 agonist ivuxolimab. The receptors come from an adult with an advanced solid tumor such as melanoma, head and neck, liver or kidney cancer.

This sequence joins TRBV7-6 and TRBJ2-3, with 7 bases aligning to TRBD2. Germline V lookup: CDR1 SGHVS, CDR2 FNYEAQ. This CDR3 is built from 15 residues. Unmatched junction bases numbered 7, after V lost 5 bases and J lost 2 bases. CDR3 protein: CASSPRGGITDTQYF. For the CDR3, the DNA is TGTGCCAGCAGCCCGCGGGGAGGGATCACAGATACGCAGTATTTT.

J is TRBJ1-2 and V is TRBV28; 9 nucleotides match TRBD1. The V gene's germline CDR1 is MDHEN and CDR2 SYDVKM. The CDR3 extends over 14 amino acids. V trimming: 6 bases; J trimming: 8 bases; junction bases outside the gene matches: 10. CDR3 bases: TGTGCCAGCAGCCAAGGGGACAGGGCAGGGGGCTACACCTTC. As protein: CASSQGDRAGGYTF.

The rearrangement links TRBV6-5 to TRBJ1-5, with D unresolved. CDR3 length equals 12 residues. Germline V gives CDR1 MNHEY, CDR2 SVGAGI. The V end lost 2 bases, the J end lost 9 bases, and 8 bases lay between the germline ends. The CDR3 here is CASSYPEGPQHF. For the CDR3, the DNA is TGTGCCAGCAGTTACCCCGAGGGGCCCCAGCATTTT.

The rearrangement uses TRBV6-5 and TRBJ2-2; TRBD1 matches at 7 bases. The length of the CDR3 is 14 residues. CDR1 is MNHEY, CDR2 SVGAGI, per germline. V lost 5 bases to trimming and J lost 13 bases; unmatched junction nucleotides: 13. Written as DNA, the CDR3 is TGTGCCAGCAGTACCGGGACAGTCCTGCCAGCGCTGTTTTTT. This gives the protein CASSTGTVLPALFF.

This clone was observed once. The V and J genes are TRBV5-4 and TRBJ1-2; TRBD1 matches 10 bases. The germline gives CDR1 SGHNT, CDR2 YYREEE (reference sequence). After removal of 3 bases from V and 7 bases from J, the junction contained 3 bases not matched to a gene. The CDR3 has 13 residues. The CDR3 DNA reads TGTGCCAGCAGCTCGGGACAGGGGTTTGGCTACACCTTC. It specifies CASSSGQGFGYTF.

The rearrangement links TRBV28 to TRBJ1-5; no firm D call. From germline, CDR1 is MDHEN and CDR2 SYDVKM. The CDR3 is 16 residues long. Deletions cut 3 bases from V and 0 bases from J, with 12 bases between. CDR3 loop: CASSLGRLYSNQPQHF. The CDR3 bases are TGTGCCAGCAGTTTGGGTCGGCTATATAGCAATCAGCCCCAGCATTTT. The full variable domain, completed using reference TRBV28 and TRBJ1-5, is DVKVTQSSRYLVKRTGEKVFLECVQDMDHENMFWYRQDPGLGLRLIYFSYDVKMKEKGDIPEGYSVSREKKERFSLILESASTNQTSMYLCASSLGRLYSNQPQHFGDGTRLSIL.

The CDR3 DNA reads as TGTGCCAGCAGCTTAACAGACTTCACAGATACGCAGTATTTT. Protein sequence: CASSLTDFTDTQYF. The chain links TRBV7-8 to TRBJ2-3; D not certain. V shed 2 bases and J shed 2 bases, with 8 bases lying between them. This CDR3 has 14 amino acids. The V gene's germline CDR1 is SGHVS and CDR2 FQNEAQ.

The chain carries TRBV2 and TRBJ2-7; 12 bases are a match to TRBD2. The CDR3 runs to 15 residues. V shed 6 bases and J 4 bases; nucleotides not matched to a gene: 7. Germline lookup yields CDR1 SNHLY and CDR2 FYNNEI. CDR3: CASSDLAGGGYEQYF. CDR3 bases: TGTGCCAGCAGCGACCTAGCGGGAGGGGGGTACGAGCAGTACTTC.

The gene calls are TRBV5-6 and TRBJ2-6, with D uncertain. Germline V lookup: CDR1 SGHDT, CDR2 YYEEEE. The V gene lost 2 bases and the J gene lost 1 base, with 7 bases spanning the gap. The CDR3 is 15 residues long. CDR3 loop: CASSFGYSGANVLTF. CDR3 DNA sequence: TGTGCCAGCAGCTTTGGGTATTCTGGGGCCAACGTCCTGACTTTC. Supplemented by reference TRBV5-6 and TRBJ2-6, the full variable domain reads DAGVTQSPTHLIKTRGQQVTLRCSPKSGHDTVSWYQQALGQGPQFIFQYYEEEERQRGNFPDRFSGHQFPNYSSELNVNALLLGDSALYLCASSFGYSGANVLTFGAGSRLTVL.

The rearrangement joins TRBV28 to TRBJ1-2; possibly TRBD1 for D (5 bases). The V end lost 6 bases, the J end lost 6 bases, and 20 bases lay between the germline ends. Germline loops: CDR1 MDHEN, CDR2 SYDVKM. The CDR3 runs to 15 residues. CDR3: CASSISLRGGDGYTF. DNA for the CDR3: TGTGCCAGCAGCATATCTTTGAGGGGAGGGGATGGCTACACCTTC.

As to this clone: Other DNA sequences within the sample encode an identical CDR3. The chain uses TRBV18 and TRBJ2-5, with D possibly TRBD1 on 5 matching bases. There are 13 residues in the CDR3. In germline, CDR1 is KGHSH, CDR2 LQKENI. Trimming removed 1 base at V and 2 bases at J, with 5 bases between. The CDR3 loop reads CASSPRQQETQYF. DNA of the CDR3: TGTGCCAGCTCACCACGACAGCAAGAGACCCAGTACTTC.

This clone was counted between two and nine times. CDR3 nucleotides: TGTGCCAGTAGTATGTCCCCTCAAGAGACCCAGTACTTC. This translates into CASSMSPQETQYF. V and J are TRBV19 and TRBJ2-5; D gene uncertain. V gave up 3 bases and J gave up 2 bases, with 7 bases separating them. Germline V CDR1 and CDR2: LNHDA, SQIVND (reference sequence). The CDR3 length is 13 residues.

The genes are TRBV5-1 and TRBJ2-1; D tentatively fits TRBD1 or TRBD2 (5 bases each). V lost 4 bases and J lost 0, with 14 bases in between. CDR3 size: 16 residues. CDR1 is SGHRS, CDR2 YFSETQ, per germline. CDR3 amino acids: CASSPPAGGSYNEQFF. As DNA, the CDR3 is TGCGCCAGCAGCCCCCCTGCTGGGGGCTCCTACAATGAGCAGTTCTTC.

The rearrangement joins TRBV28 to TRBJ2-7; D is ambiguous. Germline CDR1 is MDHEN and CDR2 is SYDVKM. The CDR3 extends over 12 amino acids. V was cut by 6 bases and J by 1 base, with 7 bases left in between. CDR3 bases: TGTGCCAGCAGCCTATCGTCCTACGAGCAGTACTTC. It translates to CASSLSSYEQYF. Using reference TRBV28 and TRBJ2-7 for the parts outside the CDR3, the full variable domain is DVKVTQSSRYLVKRTGEKVFLECVQDMDHENMFWYRQDPGLGLRLIYFSYDVKMKEKGDIPEGYSVSREKKERFSLILESASTNQTSMYLCASSLSSYEQYFGPGTRLTVT.

The rearrangement joins TRBV30 to TRBJ1-2; the match to TRBD1 covers 8 bases. Germline values: CDR1 GTSNPN, CDR2 SVGIG (reference sequence). V was pared by 2 bases and J by 5 bases, with 16 bases of the junction left unmatched. This CDR3 has 17 amino acids. CDR3 nucleotide sequence: TGTGCCTGGAGTCGGTTAATCGCGACAGGGGTTGTTTATGGCTACACCTTC. Translating it yields CAWSRLIATGVVYGYTF. Using reference TRBV30 and TRBJ1-2 for the parts outside the CDR3, the full variable domain is SQTIHQWPATLVQPVGSPLSLECTVEGTSNPNLYWYRQAAGRGLQLLFYSVGIGQISSEVPQNLSASRPQDRQFILSSKKLLLSDSGFYLCAWSRLIATGVVYGYTFGSGTRLTVV.

V is TRBV5-1 and J is TRBJ2-7, with 7 bases that match TRBD2. The CDR3 runs 15 residues. The trim removed 4 bases at V and 6 bases at J, leaving 13 bases unmatched. Germline loops: CDR1 SGHRS, CDR2 YFSETQ. The DNA for the CDR3 is TGCGCCAGCAGCGCCCTCGGGTACGGCGGGGGCGAGCAGTACTTC. It is translated as CASSALGYGGGEQYF.

V and J are TRBV6-5 and TRBJ2-7; D is unclear. V was pared by 6 bases and J by 2 bases, with 11 bases between. The CDR3 sequence is 13 residues long. Germline-derived CDR1 and CDR2 are MNHEY and SVGAGI. CDR3 bases: TGTGCCAGCAGCCACCACGGACCCTACGAGCAGTACTTC. It codes for CASSHHGPYEQYF.

The CDR3: CAWSRSGRSYEQYF. In DNA, the CDR3 is TGTGCCTGGAGTAGAAGCGGGAGGTCCTACGAGCAGTACTTC. The chain recombines TRBV30 with TRBJ2-7; 9 nucleotides agree with TRBD2. Germline CDR1 is GTSNPN and CDR2 is SVGIG (reference sequence). CDR3 size: 14 residues. With 2 bases clipped from V and 1 base from J, the junction kept 3 bases outside the gene matches.

With respect to this clone: One junction end disagrees with the germline gene, perhaps due to a read error. This sequence joins TRBV6-6 and TRBJ2-7, with a weak D call TRBD1 (6 bases). There are 13 residues in the CDR3. CDR1 is MNHNY, CDR2 SVGAGI, per germline (reference sequence). CDR3 residues: CASSYPEGGPPRF. Written as DNA, the CDR3 is TGTGCCAGCAGTTACCCCGAAGGGGGACCCCCTCGCTTC.

The chain has TRBV14 and TRBJ2-3, with 8 bases matching TRBD2. This CDR3 spans 16 amino acids. Germline V gives CDR1 SGHDN, CDR2 FVKESK. With V trimmed by 1 base and J by 2 bases, 5 bases remained unmatched. Written as DNA, the CDR3 is TGTGCCAGCAGCCAAGCGCTAGCGGGTCTCACAGATACGCAGTATTTT. Translation: CASSQALAGLTDTQYF.

The rearrangement uses TRBV7-6 and TRBJ1-2; possibly TRBD1 for D (5 bases). Deletions cut 1 base from V and 5 bases from J, with 11 bases between. The germline V gene encodes CDR1 SGHVS and CDR2 FNYEAQ. The CDR3 is 14 residues long. This chain's CDR3 is CASSLVAQGYGYTF. CDR3 nucleotide sequence: TGTGCCAGCAGCTTAGTTGCGCAGGGTTATGGCTACACCTTC.

V gene TRBV10-3 combines with J gene TRBJ2-1; possibly TRBD2 for D (5 bases). The CDR3 is 14 amino acids. Trimming pared 3 bases from V and 3 bases from J, leaving 9 bases between. Germline loops: CDR1 ENHRY, CDR2 SYGVKD. The CDR3 coding sequence is TGTGCCATCAGTGACGGGATAGACTACAATGAGCAGTTCTTC. It codes for CAISDGIDYNEQFF.